Presented here are 10 T cell receptor beta chains from one specimen sequenced in a study of T cell repertoires in cytomegalovirus infection. TCRdb re-called the reads through MiXCR, storing one row per CDR3 protein. The sample yields roughly 500,000 distinct CDR3 sequences, about 10% seen once. The sequencing input was PBMCs. Receptor source: a human donor in good health (CMV status not recorded). Some clones in this sample may be carry-over from other donors' samples.

Comment on this clonotype: This may come from a read error, since a much larger clone is one base off. This rearrangement joins TRBV2 to TRBJ2-2; 10 nucleotides agree with TRBD2. CDR3 size: 16 residues. The germline V gene has CDR1 SNHLY and CDR2 FYNNEI. The CDR3 here is CSSSVTSGSNTGELFF. The CDR3 DNA sequence: TGTTCCAGCAGTGTGACTAGCGGGTCAAACACCGGGGAGCTGTTTTTT.

This clonotype was picked up many times. This chain links TRBV6-2 or TRBV6-3 with TRBJ2-1; D is possibly TRBD1 (6 bases). V was cut by 5 bases and J by 4 bases, with 12 bases left in between. This CDR3 region has 14 residues. Germline V gene sequence: CDR1 MNHEY, CDR2 SVGEGT. CDR3 protein: CASSHRQVYNEQFF. CDR3 DNA sequence: TGTGCCAGCAGTCATCGACAGGTTTACAATGAGCAGTTCTTC.

This clonotype was picked up many times. The rearrangement links TRBV20-1 to TRBJ1-4, with D unresolved. Trimming took off 2 bases at V and 0 bases at J, with 13 bases between the two ends. CDR1 and CDR2 from the germline V gene are DFQATT and SNEGSKA (reference sequence). The CDR3 is made up of 16 amino acids. This chain's CDR3 is CSARTPGAATNEKLFF. In nucleotides, the CDR3 is TGCAGTGCTAGAACCCCCGGTGCCGCAACTAATGAAAAACTGTTTTTT.

This clonotype was seen repeatedly, ten times or more. This chain connects TRBV6-1 to TRBJ2-5; D is unresolved. Germline CDR1 and CDR2: MNHNS and SASEGT. Between the trimmed V and J ends, which lost 5 bases and 5 bases, there was a span of 12 bases. CDR3 length: 13 residues. The CDR3 coding sequence is TGTGCCAGCAGTCAAAACCGGGCTGAGACCCAGTACTTC. Amino acids: CASSQNRAETQYF.

The genes are TRBV2 and TRBJ2-4; perhaps D is TRBD1 or TRBD2 (6 bases each). The CDR3 runs 17 residues. Germline assignment: CDR1 SNHLY and CDR2 FYNNEI. With 2 bases removed from V and 3 bases from J, the gap between germline ends came to 17 bases. The CDR3 DNA sequence: TGTGCCAGCAGTGAAAAGGGGGGCGGACTGGGCAAAAACATTCAGTACTTC. It translates to CASSEKGGGLGKNIQYF.

The J gene is TRBJ2-3, the V gene TRBV6-2 or TRBV6-3, with D maybe TRBD2 (5 bases). This CDR3 region has 15 residues. CDR1 is MNHEY and CDR2 is SVGEGT in the germline V gene. The V end lost 4 bases, the J end lost 0 bases, and 11 bases lay between the germline ends. CDR3 nucleotides: TGTGCCAGCAGTTCCCCGAGGACTAGCACAGATACGCAGTATTTT. Translated: CASSSPRTSTDTQYF.

This clonotype came up a few times. The V and J genes are TRBV20-1 and TRBJ2-7, with a weak D call TRBD2 (6 bases). Trimming removed 6 bases at V and 0 bases at J, with 15 bases between. The CDR3 has 14 amino acids. CDR1 is DFQATT, CDR2 SNEGSKA, per germline (reference sequence). The CDR3 reads CSAIVLGGSYEQYF. In DNA, the CDR3 is TGCAGTGCCATAGTTCTCGGGGGCTCCTACGAGCAGTACTTC.

This clonotype was detected many times. The chain combines TRBV12-3 or TRBV12-4 with TRBJ2-5, with 9 positions matching TRBD1. The CDR3 runs to 18 residues. V lost 4 bases and J lost 5; bases outside the gene matches: 17. This chain's CDR3 is CASSSNDPGQGLRETQYF. In nucleotides, the CDR3 is TGTGCCAGCAGTTCCAACGACCCGGGACAGGGCTTGAGGGAGACCCAGTACTTC.

This clonotype has ten or more counts. This chain uses TRBV5-6 with TRBJ2-7; no firm D call. Trimming stripped 3 bases from V and 7 bases from J, with 14 bases between. Germline assignment: CDR1 SGHDT and CDR2 YYEEEE. The CDR3 sequence is 13 residues long. In DNA, the CDR3 is TGTGCCAGCAGCTCGATACAGAGGCGAGAGCAGTACTTC. It is translated as CASSSIQRREQYF.

This clonotype has a count of ten or more. The chain has TRBV12-3 or TRBV12-4 and TRBJ1-6; D uncertain. Trimming pared 5 bases from V and 9 bases from J, leaving 8 bases between. The CDR3 covers 12 residues. This CDR3 reads CASSRPGSPLHF. Here the CDR3 DNA reads TGTGCCAGCAGTCGCCCGGGTTCACCCCTCCACTTT.